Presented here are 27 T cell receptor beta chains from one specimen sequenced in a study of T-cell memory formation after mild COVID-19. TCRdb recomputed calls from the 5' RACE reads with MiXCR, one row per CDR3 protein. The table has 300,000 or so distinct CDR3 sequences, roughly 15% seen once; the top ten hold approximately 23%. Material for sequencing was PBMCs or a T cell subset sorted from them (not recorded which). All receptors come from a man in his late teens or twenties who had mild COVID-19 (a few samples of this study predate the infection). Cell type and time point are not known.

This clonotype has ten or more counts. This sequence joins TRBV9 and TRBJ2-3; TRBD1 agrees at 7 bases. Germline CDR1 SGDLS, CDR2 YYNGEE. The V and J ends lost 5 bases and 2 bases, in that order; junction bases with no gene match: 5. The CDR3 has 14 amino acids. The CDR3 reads CASSLDRNTDTQYF. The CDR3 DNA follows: TGTGCCAGCAGTTTGGACAGGAACACAGATACGCAGTATTTT.

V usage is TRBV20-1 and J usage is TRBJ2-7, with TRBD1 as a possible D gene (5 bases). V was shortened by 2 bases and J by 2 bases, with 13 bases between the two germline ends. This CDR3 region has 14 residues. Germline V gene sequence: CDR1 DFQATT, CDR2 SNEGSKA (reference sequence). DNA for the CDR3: TGCAGTGCTAGATCCCAGACAGTCGCCTACGAGCAGTACTTC. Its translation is CSARSQTVAYEQYF.

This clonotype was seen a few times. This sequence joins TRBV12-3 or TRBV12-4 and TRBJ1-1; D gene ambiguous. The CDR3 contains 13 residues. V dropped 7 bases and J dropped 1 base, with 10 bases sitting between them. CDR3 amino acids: CASTNNGNTEAFF. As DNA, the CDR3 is TGTGCCAGCACCAACAATGGGAACACTGAAGCTTTCTTT.

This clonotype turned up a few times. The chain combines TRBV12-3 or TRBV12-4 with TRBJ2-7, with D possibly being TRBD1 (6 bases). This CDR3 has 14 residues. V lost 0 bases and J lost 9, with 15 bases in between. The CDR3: CASSLAETGSAQYF. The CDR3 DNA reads TGTGCCAGCAGTTTAGCGGAGACAGGCTCCGCGCAGTACTTC.

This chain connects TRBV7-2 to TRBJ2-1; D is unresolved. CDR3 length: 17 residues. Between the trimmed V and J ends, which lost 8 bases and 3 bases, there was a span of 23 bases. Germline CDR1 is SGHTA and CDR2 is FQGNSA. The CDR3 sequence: CASLPSPSPGLYNEQFF. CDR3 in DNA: TGTGCCAGCCTCCCCTCACCCTCACCCGGGCTCTACAATGAGCAGTTCTTC.

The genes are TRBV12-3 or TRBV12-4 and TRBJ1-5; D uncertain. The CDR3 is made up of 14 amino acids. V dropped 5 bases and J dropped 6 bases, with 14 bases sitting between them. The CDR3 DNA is TGTGCCAGCAGTCTCTTACGGGCGGGTCAGCCCCAGCATTTT. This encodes CASSLLRAGQPQHF.

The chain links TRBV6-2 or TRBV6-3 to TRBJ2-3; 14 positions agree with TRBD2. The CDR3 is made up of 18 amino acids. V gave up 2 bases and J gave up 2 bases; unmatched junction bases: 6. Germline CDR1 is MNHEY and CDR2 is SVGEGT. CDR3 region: CASSYRTSGGKITDTQYF. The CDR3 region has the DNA TGTGCCAGCAGTTACCGGACTAGCGGGGGGAAAATCACAGATACGCAGTATTTT.

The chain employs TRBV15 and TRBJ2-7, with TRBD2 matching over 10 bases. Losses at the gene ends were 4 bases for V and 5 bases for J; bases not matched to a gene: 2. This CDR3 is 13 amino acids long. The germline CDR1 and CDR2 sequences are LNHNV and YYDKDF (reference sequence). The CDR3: CATSTGLANEQYF. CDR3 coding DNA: TGTGCCACCAGCACGGGACTAGCGAACGAGCAGTACTTC.

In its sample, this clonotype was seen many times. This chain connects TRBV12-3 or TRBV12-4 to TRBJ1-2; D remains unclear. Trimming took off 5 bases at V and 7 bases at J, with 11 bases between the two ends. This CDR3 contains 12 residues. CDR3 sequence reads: CASSPTVGGYTF. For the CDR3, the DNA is TGTGCCAGCAGTCCCACCGTCGGTGGCTACACCTTC.

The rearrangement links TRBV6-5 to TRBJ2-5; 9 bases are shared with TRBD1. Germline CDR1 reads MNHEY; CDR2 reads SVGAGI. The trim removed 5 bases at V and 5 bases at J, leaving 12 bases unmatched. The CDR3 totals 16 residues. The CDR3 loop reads CASSEGQGGDWETQYF. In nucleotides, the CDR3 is TGTGCCAGCAGTGAGGGACAGGGAGGGGACTGGGAGACCCAGTACTTC.

The CDR3 protein is CASSLAPGANTEAFF. The CDR3 nucleotides are TGTGCCAGCAGCTTAGCACCAGGGGCGAACACTGAAGCTTTCTTT. This chain uses TRBV7-2 with TRBJ1-1; a weak D match, TRBD1 (6 bases). CDR1 is SGHTA, CDR2 FQGNSA, per germline. V gave up 0 bases and J gave up 1 base, with 9 bases separating them. The CDR3 is made up of 15 amino acids.

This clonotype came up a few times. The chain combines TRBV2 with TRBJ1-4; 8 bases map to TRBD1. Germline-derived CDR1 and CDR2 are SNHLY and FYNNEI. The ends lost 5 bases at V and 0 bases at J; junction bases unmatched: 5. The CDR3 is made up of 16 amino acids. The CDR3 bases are TGTGCCAGCAGTCGACAGGGGTCAGCAACTAATGAAAAACTGTTTTTT. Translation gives CASSRQGSATNEKLFF.

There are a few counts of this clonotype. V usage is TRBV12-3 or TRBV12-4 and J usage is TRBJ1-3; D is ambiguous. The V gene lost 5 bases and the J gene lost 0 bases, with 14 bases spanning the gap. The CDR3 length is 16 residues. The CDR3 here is CASSPQGWSSGNTIYF. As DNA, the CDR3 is TGTGCCAGCAGTCCTCAAGGCTGGAGCTCTGGAAACACCATATATTTT.

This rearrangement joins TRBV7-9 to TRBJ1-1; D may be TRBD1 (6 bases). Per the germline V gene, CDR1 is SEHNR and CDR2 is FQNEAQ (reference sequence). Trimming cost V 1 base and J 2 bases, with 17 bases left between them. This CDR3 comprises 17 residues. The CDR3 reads CASSLGVFGQSNTEAFF. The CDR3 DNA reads TGTGCCAGCAGCTTAGGGGTTTTCGGACAGAGCAACACTGAAGCTTTCTTT.

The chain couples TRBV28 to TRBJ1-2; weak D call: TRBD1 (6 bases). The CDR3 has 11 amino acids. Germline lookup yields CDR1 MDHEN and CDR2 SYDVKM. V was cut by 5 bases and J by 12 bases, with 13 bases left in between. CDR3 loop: CASSTHREDTF. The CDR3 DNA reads TGTGCCAGCAGTACCCACAGGGAGGACACCTTC.

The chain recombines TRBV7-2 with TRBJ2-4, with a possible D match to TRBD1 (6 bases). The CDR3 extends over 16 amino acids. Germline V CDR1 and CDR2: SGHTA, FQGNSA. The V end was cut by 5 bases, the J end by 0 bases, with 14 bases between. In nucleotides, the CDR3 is TGTGCCAGCAGCCCGGGACAAGACATAGCCAAAAACATTCAGTACTTC. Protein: CASSPGQDIAKNIQYF.

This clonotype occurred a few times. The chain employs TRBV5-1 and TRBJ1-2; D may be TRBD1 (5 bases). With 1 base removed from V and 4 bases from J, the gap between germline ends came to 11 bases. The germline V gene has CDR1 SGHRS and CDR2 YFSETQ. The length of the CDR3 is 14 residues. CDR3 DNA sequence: TGCGCCAGCAGCTTGTACGGGGGAAGCTATGGCTACACCTTC. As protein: CASSLYGGSYGYTF.

The CDR3 loop is CASSPRGAYEQYV. In nucleotides, the CDR3 is TGTGCCAGCAGCCCGCGAGGGGCATACGAGCAGTACGTC. This chain uses TRBV7-9 with TRBJ2-7; D is perhaps TRBD1 or TRBD2 (5 bases each). Trimming removed 5 bases from V and 4 bases from J, with 12 bases in between. Germline loops: CDR1 SEHNR, CDR2 FQNEAQ (reference sequence). This CDR3 is 13 amino acids long.

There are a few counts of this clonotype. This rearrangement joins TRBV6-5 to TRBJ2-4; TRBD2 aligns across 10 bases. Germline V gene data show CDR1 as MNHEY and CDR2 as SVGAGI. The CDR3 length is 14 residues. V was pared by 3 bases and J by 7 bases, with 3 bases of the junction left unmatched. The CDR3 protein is CASSYGTSENIQYF. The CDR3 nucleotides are TGTGCCAGCAGTTATGGGACTAGCGAGAACATTCAGTACTTC.

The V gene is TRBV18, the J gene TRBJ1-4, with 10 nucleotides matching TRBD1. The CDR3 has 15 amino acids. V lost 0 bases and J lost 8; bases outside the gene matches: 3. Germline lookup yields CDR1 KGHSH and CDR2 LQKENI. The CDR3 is CASSPPGTGAEKLFF. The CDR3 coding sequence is TGTGCCAGCTCACCACCCGGGACAGGGGCAGAAAAACTGTTTTTT.

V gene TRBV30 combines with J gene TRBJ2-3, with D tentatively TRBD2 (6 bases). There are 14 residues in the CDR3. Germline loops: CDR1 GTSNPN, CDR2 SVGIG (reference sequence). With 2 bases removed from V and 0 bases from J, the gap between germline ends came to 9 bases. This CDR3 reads CAWSWGDSTDTQYF. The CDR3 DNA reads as TGTGCCTGGAGTTGGGGGGATAGCACAGATACGCAGTATTTT.

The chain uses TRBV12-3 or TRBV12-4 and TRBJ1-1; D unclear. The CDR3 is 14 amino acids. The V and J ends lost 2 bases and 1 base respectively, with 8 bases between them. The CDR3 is CASSLIAGNTEAFF. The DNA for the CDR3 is TGTGCCAGCAGTTTAATCGCAGGGAACACTGAAGCTTTCTTT.

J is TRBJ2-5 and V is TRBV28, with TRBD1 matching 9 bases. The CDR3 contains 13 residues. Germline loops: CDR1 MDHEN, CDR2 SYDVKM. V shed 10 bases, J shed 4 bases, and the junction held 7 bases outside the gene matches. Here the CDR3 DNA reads TGTGCCACGGGGACAGGGATTAGAGAGACCCAGTACTTC. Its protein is CATGTGIRETQYF.

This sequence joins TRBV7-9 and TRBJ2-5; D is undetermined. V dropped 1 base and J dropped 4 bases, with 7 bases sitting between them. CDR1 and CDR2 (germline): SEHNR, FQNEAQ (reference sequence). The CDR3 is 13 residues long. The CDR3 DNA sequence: TGTGCCAGCAGCTTAGTTTCGGGAGAGACCCAGTACTTC. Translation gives CASSLVSGETQYF.

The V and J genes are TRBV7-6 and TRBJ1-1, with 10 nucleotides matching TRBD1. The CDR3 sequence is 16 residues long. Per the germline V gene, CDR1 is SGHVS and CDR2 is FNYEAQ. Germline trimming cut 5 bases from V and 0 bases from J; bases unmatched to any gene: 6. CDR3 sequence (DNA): TGTGCCAGCAGCGGAGACAGGGGGCAATTGAACACTGAAGCTTTCTTT. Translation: CASSGDRGQLNTEAFF. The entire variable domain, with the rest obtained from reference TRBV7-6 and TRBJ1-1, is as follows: GAGVSQSPRYKVTKRGQDVALRCDPISGHVSLYWYRQALGQGPEFLTYFNYEAQQDKSGLPNDRFSAERPEGSISTLTIQRTEQRDSAMYRCASSGDRGQLNTEAFFGQGTRLTVV.

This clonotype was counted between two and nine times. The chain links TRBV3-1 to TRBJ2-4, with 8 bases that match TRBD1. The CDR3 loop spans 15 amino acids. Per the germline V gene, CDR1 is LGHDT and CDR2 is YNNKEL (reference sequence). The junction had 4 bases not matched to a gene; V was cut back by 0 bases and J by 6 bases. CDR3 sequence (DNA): TGTGCCAGCAGCCAAGATCATACAGGGGGAAACATTCAGTACTTC. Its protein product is CASSQDHTGGNIQYF.

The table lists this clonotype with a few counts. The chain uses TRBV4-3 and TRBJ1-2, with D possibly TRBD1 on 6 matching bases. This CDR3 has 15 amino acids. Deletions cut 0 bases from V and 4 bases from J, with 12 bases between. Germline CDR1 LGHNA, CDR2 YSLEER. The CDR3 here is CASSQDLGRGYGYTF. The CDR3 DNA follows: TGCGCCAGCAGCCAAGATCTGGGCAGGGGCTATGGCTACACCTTC.